One sample yielded the 10 T cell receptor beta chains listed below, sequenced in a study of blood T cells in healthy people across ages. PCR was performed a second time for about 7 to 11 cycles using a sample-barcoded 5' primer and a J-beta primer mix. TCRdb re-called the 5' RACE reads with MiXCR, one entry per CDR3 protein. The sample shows about 290,000 distinct CDR3 sequences, roughly 26% of them seen only once. Source material: blood. The receptors come from a woman aged 65 to 85 in good health.

The V gene is TRBV20-1, the J gene TRBJ2-7; maybe TRBD1 (5 bases). Trimming removed 0 bases at V and 4 bases at J, with 19 bases between. The CDR3 sequence is 16 residues long. Looked up from germline, CDR1 is DFQATT and CDR2 is SNEGSKA (reference sequence). DNA of the CDR3: TGCAGTGCTAGAGATCGTGGCAGGGCCCAAGAGTACGAGCAGTACTTC. It codes for CSARDRGRAQEYEQYF.

The chain has TRBV6-1 and TRBJ2-2, with D hard to call. Deletions cut 4 bases from V and 2 bases from J, with 11 bases between. Germline-derived CDR1 and CDR2 are MNHNS and SASEGT. The CDR3 totals 15 residues. CDR3 in DNA: TGTGCCAGCAGTGCGACACTTGGTAACACCGGGGAGCTGTTTTTT. Amino acids: CASSATLGNTGELFF.

Worth noting for this clonotype: This likely comes from a read error, as the CDR3 has no conserved phenylalanine or tryptophan at its end. The gene calls are TRBV28 and TRBJ1-1; D is unresolved. Between the trimmed V and J ends, which lost 8 bases and 4 bases, there was a span of 11 bases. The CDR3 loop spans 12 amino acids. Per the germline V gene, CDR1 is MDHEN and CDR2 is SYDVKM. Here the CDR3 DNA reads TGTGCCAGCCGGGCGGGAGGCACTGAAGCTTTCTCT. This codes for CASRAGGTEAFS.

The V gene is TRBV3-1, the J gene TRBJ1-6; D uncertain. The CDR3 sequence is 13 residues long. Germline CDR1 and CDR2: LGHDT and YNNKEL (reference sequence). V lost 1 base, J lost 8 bases, and 6 bases lay in between. The CDR3 nucleotides read TGTGCCAGCAGCCAAGCATGGGATTCACCCCTCCACTTT. This gives the protein CASSQAWDSPLHF.

A few counts support this clonotype. This sequence joins TRBV13 and TRBJ2-5; 7 bases match TRBD1. TRBJ2-7 explains the end of the DNA better; the J call may be wrong. This CDR3 contains 14 residues. Germline V lookup: CDR1 PRHDT, CDR2 FYEKMQ (reference sequence). The CDR3 region is CASSLRGRTYEQYF. The CDR3 bases are TGTGCCAGCAGCTTAAGGGGGCGTACCTACGAGCAGTACTTC.

The V and J genes are TRBV4-2 and TRBJ1-1; 8 nucleotides align to TRBD1. Per the germline V gene, CDR1 is LGHNA and CDR2 is YNFKEQ. The CDR3 runs to 15 residues. With 1 base clipped from V and 3 bases from J, the junction kept 4 bases outside the gene matches. In DNA, the CDR3 is TGTGCCAGCAGCCAAGCGGACAGGGAGGACACTGAAGCTTTCTTT. It specifies CASSQADREDTEAFF.

V is TRBV7-3 and J is TRBJ2-1; D is ambiguous. This CDR3 spans 15 amino acids. The V end lost 1 base, the J end lost 8 bases, and 15 bases lay between the germline ends. The germline V gene has CDR1 SGHTA and CDR2 FQGTGA. This CDR3 is CASSLMGSLVYEQFF. The CDR3 DNA sequence: TGTGCCAGCAGCTTAATGGGATCCTTAGTCTATGAGCAGTTCTTC. Based on the CDR3 plus reference TRBV7-3 and TRBJ2-1, the full variable domain is GAGVSQTPSNKVTEKGKYVELRCDPISGHTALYWYRQSLGQGPEFLIYFQGTGAADDSGLPNDRFFAVRPEGSVSTLKIQRTERGDSAVYLCASSLMGSLVYEQFFGPGTRLTVL.

This clonotype was seen many times. The V and J genes are TRBV4-1 and TRBJ1-4; D might be TRBD1 (6 bases). The CDR3 runs 16 residues. Trimming took 7 bases from V and 0 from J, leaving 15 bases between them. In germline, CDR1 is MGHRA, CDR2 YSYEKL. This CDR3 is CASMGAWGSTNEKLFF. For the CDR3, the DNA is TGCGCCAGCATGGGGGCCTGGGGATCAACTAATGAAAAACTGTTTTTT.

The chain employs TRBV7-9 and TRBJ1-1; 10 bases map to TRBD1. The CDR3 loop spans 14 amino acids. V lost 5 bases, J lost 11 bases, and 11 bases stayed unmatched. CDR1 and CDR2 (germline): SEHNR, FQNEAQ (reference sequence). CDR3 protein: CASSPGTGEAGAFF. The CDR3 DNA reads TGTGCCAGCAGCCCTGGGACAGGGGAGGCCGGGGCTTTCTTT.

This clonotype has ten or more counts. V and J are TRBV7-9 and TRBJ2-1; the D is unclear. CDR1 is SEHNR and CDR2 is FQNEAQ in the germline V gene (reference sequence). The CDR3 sequence is 13 residues long. V lost 5 bases and J 6 bases, leaving 11 bases between the germline ends. CDR3 protein: CASSPIPSNEQFF. The CDR3 DNA follows: TGTGCCAGCAGCCCTATCCCAAGCAATGAGCAGTTCTTC.